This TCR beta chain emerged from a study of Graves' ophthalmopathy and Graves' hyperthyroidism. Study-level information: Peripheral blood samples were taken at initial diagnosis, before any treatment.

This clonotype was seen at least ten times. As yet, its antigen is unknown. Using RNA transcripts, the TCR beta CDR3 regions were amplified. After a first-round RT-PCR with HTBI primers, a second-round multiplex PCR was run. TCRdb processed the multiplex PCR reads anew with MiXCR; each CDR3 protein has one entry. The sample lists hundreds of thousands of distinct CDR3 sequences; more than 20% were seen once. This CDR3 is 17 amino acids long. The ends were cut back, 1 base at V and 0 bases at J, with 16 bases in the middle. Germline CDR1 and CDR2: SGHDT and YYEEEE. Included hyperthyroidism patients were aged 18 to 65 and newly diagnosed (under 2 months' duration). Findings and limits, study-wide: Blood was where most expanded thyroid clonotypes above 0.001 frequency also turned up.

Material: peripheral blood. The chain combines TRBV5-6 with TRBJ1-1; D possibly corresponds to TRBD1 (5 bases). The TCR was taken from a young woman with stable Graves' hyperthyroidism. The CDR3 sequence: CASSLTRAMGLNTEAFF. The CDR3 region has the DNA TGTGCCAGCAGCTTGACCAGGGCGATGGGCCTGAACACTGAAGCTTTCTTT.